There are many counts of the clone carrying this T cell receptor beta chain. Unsorted PBMC replicate PCRs used around 320 ng DNA, approximately 29,000 T cell genomes. Measured with immunoSEQ multiplex PCR; TCRdb has only the in-frame clones, and not every one. The profile shows 450,000 or so clones, 60% to 80% of them singletons. Germline-derived CDR1 and CDR2 are SGHTA and FQGTGA. V was pared by 4 bases and J by 0 bases, with 8 bases between. This CDR3 comprises 14 residues. The data were taken from a study of shared clonotypes between healthy human individuals. The chain links TRBV7-3 to TRBJ2-3, with D perhaps matching TRBD1 (5 bases). The sequenced material came from PBMCs. The sequence derives from a woman between 40 and 55 years old in good health. Some clones in this sample may be carry-over from other donors' samples. The CDR3: CASSSGHSTDTQYF. CDR3 DNA sequence: TGTGCCAGCAGCTCCGGACATAGCACAGATACGCAGTATTTT.